This T cell receptor (beta chain) was identified in a study of OX40 agonist ivuxolimab in advanced cancers. About the research overall: Patients were given ivuxolimab, an antibody that agonizes OX40 (CD134).

Method: immunoSEQ multiplex PCR; TCRdb's copy keeps in-frame clones and lacks some. The sample lists 69,000 or so clones, 80% to 85% occurring once. The germline CDR1 and CDR2 sequences are SNHLY and FYNNEI. V shed 4 bases and J shed 6 bases, with 27 bases lying between them. This CDR3 comprises 18 residues. Material: CD4+ or CD8+ T cells sorted from blood, obtained in a trial of the OX40 agonist ivuxolimab. This chain uses TRBV2 with TRBJ1-1, with a tentative D call TRBD1 (5 bases). The receptor was derived from an adult with an advanced solid tumor such as melanoma, head and neck, liver or kidney cancer. CDR3 region: CASSGSAAWDRGYAEAFF. The CDR3, as DNA: TGTGCCAGCAGTGGGTCAGCCGCTTGGGATAGGGGATACGCTGAAGCTTTCTTT.